This entry features one T cell receptor (beta chain) sequence. This record belongs to a study of blood T cell repertoires in COVID-19. Some clones are missing from TCRdb's copy, which holds only in-frame ones; the method was immunoSEQ multiplex PCR. The table has approximately 260,000 clones, around 90% seen once. Sequenced: PBMCs or T cells enriched from blood (not recorded which). The TCR originated in a woman under 40 with acute COVID-19.

In DNA form, the CDR3 reads TGTGCCAGCACCGACCGGACTAGCGGGAATTCCGATACGCAGTATTTT. This codes for CASTDRTSGNSDTQYF. The V call is TRBV27, the J call TRBJ2-3, with 12 bases that match TRBD2. Per the germline V gene, CDR1 is MNHEY and CDR2 is SMNVEV (reference sequence). V lost 7 bases and J lost 6; bases outside the gene matches: 11. This CDR3 has 16 amino acids.